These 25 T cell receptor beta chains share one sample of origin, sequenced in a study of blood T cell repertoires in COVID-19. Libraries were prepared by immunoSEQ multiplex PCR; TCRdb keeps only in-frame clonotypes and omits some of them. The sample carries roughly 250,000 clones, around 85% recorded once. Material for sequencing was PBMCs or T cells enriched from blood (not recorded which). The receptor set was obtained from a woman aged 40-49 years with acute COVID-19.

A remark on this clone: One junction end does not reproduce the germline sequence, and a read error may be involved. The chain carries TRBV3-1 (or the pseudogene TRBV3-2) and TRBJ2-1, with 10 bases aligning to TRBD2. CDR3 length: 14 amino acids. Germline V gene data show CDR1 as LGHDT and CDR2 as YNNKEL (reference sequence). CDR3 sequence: CASTQAGGPNEQFF. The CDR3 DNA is TGTGCCAGCACCCAAGCGGGAGGGCCAAATGAGCAGTTCTTC.

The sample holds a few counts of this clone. CDR3 residues: CASSLYGSGSSYEQYF. The CDR3 nucleotides are TGTGCCAGCAGCTTATATGGTAGCGGGAGCTCCTACGAGCAGTACTTC. The chain couples TRBV7-2 to TRBJ2-7; 9 bases line up with TRBD2. The V gene end was trimmed by 2 bases and the J gene end by 0 bases; junction bases not matched to a gene: 5. There are 16 residues in the CDR3. CDR1 and CDR2 (germline): SGHTA, FQGNSA.

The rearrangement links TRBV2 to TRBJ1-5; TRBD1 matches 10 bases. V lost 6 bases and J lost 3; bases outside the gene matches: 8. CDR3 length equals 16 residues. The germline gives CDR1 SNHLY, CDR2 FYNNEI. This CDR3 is CASSRDRGNHNQPQHF. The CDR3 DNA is TGTGCCAGCAGCCGGGACAGGGGAAATCACAATCAGCCCCAGCATTTT.

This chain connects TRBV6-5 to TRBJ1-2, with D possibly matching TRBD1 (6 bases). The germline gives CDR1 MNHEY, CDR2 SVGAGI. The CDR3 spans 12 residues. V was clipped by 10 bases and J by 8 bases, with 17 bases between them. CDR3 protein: CATTGQLSGYTF. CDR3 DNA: TGTGCCACCACGGGACAATTGTCGGGCTACACCTTC.

The CDR3 coding sequence is TGCGCCAGCAGTTACAGGACAGGGTCGGATGAGCAGTTCTTC. Its translation is CASSYRTGSDEQFF. The genes are TRBV5-1 and TRBJ2-1, with 8 bases matching TRBD1. From germline, CDR1 is SGHRS and CDR2 YFSETQ. The CDR3 runs 14 residues. With V trimmed by 5 bases and J by 8 bases, 9 bases remained unmatched.

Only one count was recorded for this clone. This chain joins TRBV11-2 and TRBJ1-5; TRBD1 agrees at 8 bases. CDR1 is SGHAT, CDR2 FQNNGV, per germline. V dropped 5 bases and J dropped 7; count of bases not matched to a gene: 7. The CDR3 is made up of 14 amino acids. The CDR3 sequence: CASSRTGSNQPQHF. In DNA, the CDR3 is TGTGCCAGCAGCCGGACAGGGTCGAACCAGCCCCAGCATTTT.

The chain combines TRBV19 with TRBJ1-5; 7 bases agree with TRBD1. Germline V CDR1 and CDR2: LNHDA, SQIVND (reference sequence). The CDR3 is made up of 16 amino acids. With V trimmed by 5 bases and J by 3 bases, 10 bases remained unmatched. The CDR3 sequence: CASSPQGVGLNQPQHF. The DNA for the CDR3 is TGTGCCAGTAGTCCCCAGGGGGTTGGGCTCAATCAGCCCCAGCATTTT.

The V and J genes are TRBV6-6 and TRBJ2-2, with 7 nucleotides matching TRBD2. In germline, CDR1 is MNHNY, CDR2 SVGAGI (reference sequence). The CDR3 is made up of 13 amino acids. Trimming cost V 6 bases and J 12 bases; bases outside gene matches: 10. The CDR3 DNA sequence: TGTGCCAGCAGAGGCCCACTAGCGAGTCAGCTGTTTTTT. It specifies CASRGPLASQLFF.

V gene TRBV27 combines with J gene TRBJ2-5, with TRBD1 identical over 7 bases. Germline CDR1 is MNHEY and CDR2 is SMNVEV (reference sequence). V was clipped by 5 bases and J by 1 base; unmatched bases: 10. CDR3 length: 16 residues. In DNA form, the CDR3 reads TGTGCCAGCAGTCCGGCCGGGACAGTCCCCCAAGAGACCCAGTACTTC. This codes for CASSPAGTVPQETQYF.

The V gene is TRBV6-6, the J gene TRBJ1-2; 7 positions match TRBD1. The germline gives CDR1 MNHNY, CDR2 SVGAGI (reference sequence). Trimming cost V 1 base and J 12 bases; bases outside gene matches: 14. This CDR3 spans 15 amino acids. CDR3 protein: CASSYLEGAPMGDTF. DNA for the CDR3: TGTGCCAGCAGTTACTTGGAGGGGGCACCTATGGGGGACACCTTC.

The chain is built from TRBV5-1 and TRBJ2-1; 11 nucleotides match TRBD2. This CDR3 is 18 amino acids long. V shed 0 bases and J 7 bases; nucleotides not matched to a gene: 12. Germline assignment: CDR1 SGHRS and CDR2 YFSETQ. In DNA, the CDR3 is TGCGCCAGCAGCTTGGAGGTTAGCGGGAGGGCCGGTCGGAATGAGCAGTTCTTC. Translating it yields CASSLEVSGRAGRNEQFF.

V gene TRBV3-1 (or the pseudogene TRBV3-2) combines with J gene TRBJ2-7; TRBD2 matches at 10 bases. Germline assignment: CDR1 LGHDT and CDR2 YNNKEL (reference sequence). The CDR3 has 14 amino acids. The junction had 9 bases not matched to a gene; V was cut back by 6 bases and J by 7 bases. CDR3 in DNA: TGTGCCAGCAGGAACCTAGCGGGAGTCGGGGAGCAGTACTTC. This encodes CASRNLAGVGEQYF.

The CDR3, as DNA: TGCAGCGTTGAAGGTGCCCCCGGGAACAATGAGCAGTTCTTC. This translates into CSVEGAPGNNEQFF. The chain recombines TRBV29-1 with TRBJ2-1; perhaps TRBD2 as D (5 bases). CDR3 length: 14 amino acids. CDR1 and CDR2 from the germline V gene are SQVTM and ANQGSEA. V was shortened by 1 base and J by 5 bases, with 12 bases between the two germline ends.

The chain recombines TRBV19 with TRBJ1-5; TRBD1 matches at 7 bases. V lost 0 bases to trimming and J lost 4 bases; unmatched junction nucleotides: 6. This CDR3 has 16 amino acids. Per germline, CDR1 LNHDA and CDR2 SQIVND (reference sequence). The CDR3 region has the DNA TGTGCCAGTAGTATAGATGGAGCCAGGGGGAATCAGCCCCAGCATTTT. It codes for CASSIDGARGNQPQHF.

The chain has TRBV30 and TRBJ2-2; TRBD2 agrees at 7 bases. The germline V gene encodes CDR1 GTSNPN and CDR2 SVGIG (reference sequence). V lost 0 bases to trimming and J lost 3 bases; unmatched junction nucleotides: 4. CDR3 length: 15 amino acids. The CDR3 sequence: CAWSVGSGDTGELFF. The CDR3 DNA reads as TGTGCCTGGAGTGTGGGAAGCGGGGACACCGGGGAGCTGTTTTTT.

CDR3: CASSSLAGGPLQYF. The DNA of the CDR3 is TGTGCCAGCAGCTCCTTAGCGGGAGGGCCTTTGCAGTACTTC. The rearrangement uses TRBV7-6 and TRBJ2-7; the match to TRBD2 covers 11 bases. In germline, CDR1 is SGHVS, CDR2 FNYEAQ. CDR3 length: 14 residues. Germline trimming cut 4 bases from V and 9 bases from J; bases unmatched to any gene: 8.

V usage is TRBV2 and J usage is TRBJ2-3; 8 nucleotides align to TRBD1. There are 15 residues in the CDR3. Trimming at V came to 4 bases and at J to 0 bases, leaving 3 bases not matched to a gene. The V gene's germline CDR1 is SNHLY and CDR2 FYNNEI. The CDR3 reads CASSAGGRSTDTQYF. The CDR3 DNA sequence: TGTGCCAGCAGTGCAGGGGGCCGAAGCACAGATACGCAGTATTTT.

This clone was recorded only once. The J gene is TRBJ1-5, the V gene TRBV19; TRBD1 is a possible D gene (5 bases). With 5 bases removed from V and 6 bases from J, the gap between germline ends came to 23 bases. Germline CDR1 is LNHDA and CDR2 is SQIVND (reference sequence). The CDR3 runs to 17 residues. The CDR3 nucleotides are TGTGCCAGTAGTGGGAGGGCACAGGAATTGTTCGGTCAGCCCCAGCATTTT. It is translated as CASSGRAQELFGQPQHF. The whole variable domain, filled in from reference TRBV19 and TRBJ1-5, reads DGGITQSPKYLFRKEGQNVTLSCEQNLNHDAMYWYRQDPGQGLRLIYYSQIVNDFQKGDIAEGYSVSREKKESFPLTVTSAQKNPTAFYLCASSGRAQELFGQPQHFGDGTRLSIL.

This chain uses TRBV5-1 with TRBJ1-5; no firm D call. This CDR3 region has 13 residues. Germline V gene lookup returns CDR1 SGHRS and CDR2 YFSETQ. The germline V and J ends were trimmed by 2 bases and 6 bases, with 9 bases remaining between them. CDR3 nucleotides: TGCGCCAGCAGCTTTTCCAGAAGTCAGCCCCAGCATTTT. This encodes CASSFSRSQPQHF.

The CDR3 spells CASSKPDSSGNTIYF. CDR3 DNA: TGTGCCAGCAGCAAACCGGACAGCTCTGGAAACACCATATATTTT. The chain carries TRBV4-2 and TRBJ1-3, with a possible D match to TRBD1 (6 bases). CDR3 length: 15 amino acids. The germline CDR1 and CDR2 sequences are LGHNA and YNFKEQ. The V gene lost 5 bases and the J gene lost 0 bases, with 11 bases spanning the gap.

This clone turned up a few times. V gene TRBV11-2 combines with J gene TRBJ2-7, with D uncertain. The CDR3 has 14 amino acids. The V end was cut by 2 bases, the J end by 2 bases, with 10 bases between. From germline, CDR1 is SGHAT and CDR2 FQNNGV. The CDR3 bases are TGTGCCAGCAGCTTACGCCCCCTAACCTACGAGCAGTACTTC. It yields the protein CASSLRPLTYEQYF. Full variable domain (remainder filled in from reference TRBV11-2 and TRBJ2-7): EAGVAQSPRYKIIEKRQSVAFWCNPISGHATLYWYQQILGQGPKLLIQFQNNGVVDDSQLPKDRFSAERLKGVDSTLKIQPAKLEDSAVYLCASSLRPLTYEQYFGPGTRLTVT.

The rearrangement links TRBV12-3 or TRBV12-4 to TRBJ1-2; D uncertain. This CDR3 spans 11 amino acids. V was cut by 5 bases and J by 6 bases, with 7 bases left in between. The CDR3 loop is CASSVGNGYTF. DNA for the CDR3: TGTGCCAGCAGTGTCGGGAATGGCTACACCTTC.

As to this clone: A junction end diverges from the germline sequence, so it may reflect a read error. CDR3 bases: TGTGCCAGCTCACCTATCCAGGGACAGACCTTCAGGCTCTTC. Translation gives CASSPIQGQTFRLF. This chain uses TRBV18 with TRBJ2-1, with 7 bases lining up with TRBD1. The CDR3 runs to 14 residues. CDR1 is KGHSH and CDR2 is LQKENI in the germline V gene.

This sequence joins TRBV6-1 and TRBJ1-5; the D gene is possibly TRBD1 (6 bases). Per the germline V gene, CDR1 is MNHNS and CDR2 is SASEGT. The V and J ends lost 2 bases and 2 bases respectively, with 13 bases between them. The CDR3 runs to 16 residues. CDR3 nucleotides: TGTGCCAGCAGTGAAACAGGGCACGGTGGCAATCAGCCCCAGCATTTT. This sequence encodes CASSETGHGGNQPQHF.

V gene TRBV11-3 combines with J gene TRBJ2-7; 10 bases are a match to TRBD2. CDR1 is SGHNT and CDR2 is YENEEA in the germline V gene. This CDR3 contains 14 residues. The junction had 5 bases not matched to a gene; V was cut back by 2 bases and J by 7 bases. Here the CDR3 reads CASSLLAGAGEQYF. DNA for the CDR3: TGTGCCAGCAGCTTACTAGCGGGAGCGGGGGAGCAGTACTTC.